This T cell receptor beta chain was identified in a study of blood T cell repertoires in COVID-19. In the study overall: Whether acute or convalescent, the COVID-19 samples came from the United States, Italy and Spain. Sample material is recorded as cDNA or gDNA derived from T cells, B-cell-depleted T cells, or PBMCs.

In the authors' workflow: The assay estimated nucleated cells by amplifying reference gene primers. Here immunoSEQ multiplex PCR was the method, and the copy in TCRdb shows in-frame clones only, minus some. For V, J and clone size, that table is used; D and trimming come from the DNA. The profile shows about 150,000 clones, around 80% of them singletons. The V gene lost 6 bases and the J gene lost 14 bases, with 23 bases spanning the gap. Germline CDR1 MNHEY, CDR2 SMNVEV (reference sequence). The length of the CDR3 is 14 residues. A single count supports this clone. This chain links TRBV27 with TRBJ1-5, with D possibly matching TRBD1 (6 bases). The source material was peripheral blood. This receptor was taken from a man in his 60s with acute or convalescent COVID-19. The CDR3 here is CASSSHPAGVVEHF. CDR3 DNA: TGTGCCAGCAGCAGCCACCCCGCAGGGGTAGTTGAGCATTTT.